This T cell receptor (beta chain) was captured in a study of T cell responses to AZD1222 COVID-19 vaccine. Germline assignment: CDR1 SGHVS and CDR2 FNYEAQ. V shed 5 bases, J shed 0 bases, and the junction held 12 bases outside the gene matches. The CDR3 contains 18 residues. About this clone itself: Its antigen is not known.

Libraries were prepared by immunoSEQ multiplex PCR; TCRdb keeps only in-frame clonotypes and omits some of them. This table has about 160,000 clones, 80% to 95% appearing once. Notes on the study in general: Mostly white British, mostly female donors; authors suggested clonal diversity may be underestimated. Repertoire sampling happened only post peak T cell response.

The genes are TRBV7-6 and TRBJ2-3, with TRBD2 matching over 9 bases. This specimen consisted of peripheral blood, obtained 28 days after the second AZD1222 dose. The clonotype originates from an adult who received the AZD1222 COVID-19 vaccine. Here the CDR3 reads CASSPDVGLAISTDTQYF. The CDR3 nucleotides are TGTGCCAGCAGCCCCGATGTGGGACTAGCCATAAGCACAGATACGCAGTATTTT.